Below, 7 T cell receptor beta chains from the same sample are listed, as sequenced in a study of cytomegalovirus exposure and HLA in healthy donors. The PCR ran on 60 Vbeta and 13 Jbeta primers. Using immunoSEQ multiplex PCR, the repertoire was profiled, and TCRdb retains in-frame clones only, with some absent. Among roughly 86,000 clones, more than 65% were seen once, and the ten largest hold approximately 9%. The specimen was PBMCs. Every receptor here comes from a man between 60 and 70 years old in good health and CMV-seronegative.

The chain has TRBV5-4 and TRBJ2-3, with 16 nucleotides matching TRBD2. Germline lookup yields CDR1 SGHNT and CDR2 YYREEE (reference sequence). The CDR3 sequence is 19 residues long. V shed 5 bases, J shed 4 bases, and the junction held 13 bases outside the gene matches. As DNA, the CDR3 is TGTGCCAGCAGTAAGCCGGGACTAGCGGGGGGGCTTCTTCCAGATACGCAGTATTTT. Protein: CASSKPGLAGGLLPDTQYF.

The chain couples TRBV6-5 to TRBJ1-1, with a weak D call TRBD1 (5 bases). Deletions cut 5 bases from V and 3 bases from J, with 16 bases between. The CDR3 is 15 residues long. Germline CDR1 MNHEY, CDR2 SVGAGI. Here the CDR3 DNA reads TGTGCCAGCAGTCATATGACAGCGCCGTACACTGAAGCTTTCTTT. This sequence encodes CASSHMTAPYTEAFF.

The gene calls are TRBV29-1 and TRBJ1-1; weak D call: TRBD1 (5 bases). V was shortened by 3 bases and J by 11 bases, with 16 bases between the two germline ends. The CDR3 has 12 residues. Germline V gives CDR1 SQVTM, CDR2 ANQGSEA. CDR3 bases: TGCAGCGTTGATCGCCAGGGTGGTTGGGCTTTCTTT. This codes for CSVDRQGGWAFF.

Only a few counts were recorded for this clone. The genes are TRBV29-1 and TRBJ1-1; 8 bases agree with TRBD1. Trimming took 6 bases from V and 0 from J; bases not matched to a gene: 9. CDR3 length: 15 amino acids. Germline V lookup: CDR1 SQVTM, CDR2 ANQGSEA. CDR3 DNA sequence: TGCAGCGTCCGACTCAGGGGGCCTATGAACACTGAAGCTTTCTTT. Its translation is CSVRLRGPMNTEAFF.

The chain recombines TRBV30 with TRBJ1-1; unclear D gene. The CDR3 runs to 13 residues. The germline CDR1 and CDR2 sequences are GTSNPN and SVGIG (reference sequence). Trimming stripped 0 bases from V and 1 base from J, with 6 bases between. As DNA, the CDR3 is TGTGCCTGGAGTGTGGTTAGGAACACTGAAGCTTTCTTT. This codes for CAWSVVRNTEAFF. The variable domain in full, with the rest retrieved from reference TRBV30 and TRBJ1-1, is SQTIHQWPATLVQPVGSPLSLECTVEGTSNPNLYWYRQAAGRGLQLLFYSVGIGQISSEVPQNLSASRPQDRQFILSSKKLLLSDSGFYLCAWSVVRNTEAFFGQGTRLTVV.

V and J are TRBV5-6 and TRBJ1-6; D is uncertain. The CDR3 is made up of 16 amino acids. V lost 0 bases to trimming and J lost 4 bases, with 11 bases between them. Per the germline V gene, CDR1 is SGHDT and CDR2 is YYEEEE. CDR3 in amino acids: CASSLGTSVYNSPLHF. CDR3 DNA sequence: TGTGCCAGCAGCTTGGGCACATCAGTTTATAATTCACCCCTCCACTTT.

V usage is TRBV4-3 and J usage is TRBJ2-1; maybe TRBD2 (6 bases). Germline V CDR1 and CDR2: LGHNA, YSLEER. Trimming stripped 4 bases from V and 0 bases from J, with 7 bases between. The CDR3 totals 14 residues. The CDR3 DNA is TGCGCCAGCAGCCGGGACTCCTCCTACAATGAGCAGTTCTTC. It translates to CASSRDSSYNEQFF.